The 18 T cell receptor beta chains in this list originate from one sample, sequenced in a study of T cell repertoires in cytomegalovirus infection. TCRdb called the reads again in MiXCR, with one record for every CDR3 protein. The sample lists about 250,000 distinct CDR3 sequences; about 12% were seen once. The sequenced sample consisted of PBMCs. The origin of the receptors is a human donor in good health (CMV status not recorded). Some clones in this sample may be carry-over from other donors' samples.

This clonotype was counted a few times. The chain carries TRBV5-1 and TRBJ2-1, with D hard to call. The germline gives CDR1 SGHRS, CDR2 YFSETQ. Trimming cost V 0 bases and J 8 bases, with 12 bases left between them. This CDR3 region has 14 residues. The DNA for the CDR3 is TGCGCCAGCAGCTTGGTGAACCTATCCGATGAGCAGTTCTTC. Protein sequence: CASSLVNLSDEQFF.

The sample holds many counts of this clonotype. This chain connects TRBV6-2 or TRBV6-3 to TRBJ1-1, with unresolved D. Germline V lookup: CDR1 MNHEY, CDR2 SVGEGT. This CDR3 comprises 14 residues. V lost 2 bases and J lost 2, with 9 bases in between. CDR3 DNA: TGTGCCAGCAGTTACGAACTTTTTAACACTGAAGCTTTCTTT. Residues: CASSYELFNTEAFF.

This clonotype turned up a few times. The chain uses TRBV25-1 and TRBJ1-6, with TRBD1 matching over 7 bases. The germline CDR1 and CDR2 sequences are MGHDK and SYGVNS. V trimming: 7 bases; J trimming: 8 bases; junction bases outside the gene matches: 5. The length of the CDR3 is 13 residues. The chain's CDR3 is CASKTGLDSPLHF. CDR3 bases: TGTGCCAGCAAGACAGGGCTTGATTCACCCCTCCACTTT.

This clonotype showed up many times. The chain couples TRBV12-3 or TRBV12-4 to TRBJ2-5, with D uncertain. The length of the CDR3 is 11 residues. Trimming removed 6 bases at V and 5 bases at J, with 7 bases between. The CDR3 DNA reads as TGTGCCAGCAGAGAGAGGGAGACCCAGTACTTC. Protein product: CASRERETQYF.

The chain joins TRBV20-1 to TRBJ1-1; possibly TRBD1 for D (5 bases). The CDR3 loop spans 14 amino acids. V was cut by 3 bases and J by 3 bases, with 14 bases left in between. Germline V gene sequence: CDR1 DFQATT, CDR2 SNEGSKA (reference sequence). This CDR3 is CSASPAGRHTEAFF. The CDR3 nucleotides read TGCAGTGCTAGCCCCGCAGGGAGGCACACTGAAGCTTTCTTT.

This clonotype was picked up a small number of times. CDR3 loop: CASSYPLGSTGLPFEAFF. The DNA of the CDR3 is TGTGCCAGCAGTTACCCCCTGGGATCGACAGGTCTGCCCTTTGAAGCTTTCTTT. The chain is built from TRBV6-2 or TRBV6-3 and TRBJ1-1; a possible D gene is TRBD1 (6 bases). V dropped 2 bases and J dropped 7 bases, with 26 bases sitting between them. Germline V lookup: CDR1 MNHEY, CDR2 SVGEGT. The CDR3 extends over 18 amino acids.

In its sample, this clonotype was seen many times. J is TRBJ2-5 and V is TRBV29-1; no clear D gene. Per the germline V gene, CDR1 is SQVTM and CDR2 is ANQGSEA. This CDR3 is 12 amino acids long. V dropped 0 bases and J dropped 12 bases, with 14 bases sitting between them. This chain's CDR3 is CSVEDPAALKYF. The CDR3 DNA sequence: TGCAGCGTTGAAGATCCTGCGGCGCTCAAGTACTTC.

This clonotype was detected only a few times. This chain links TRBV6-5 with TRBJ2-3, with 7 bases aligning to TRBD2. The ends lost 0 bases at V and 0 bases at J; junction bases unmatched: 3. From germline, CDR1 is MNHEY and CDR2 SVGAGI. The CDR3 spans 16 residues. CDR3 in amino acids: CASSYSSGASTDTQYF. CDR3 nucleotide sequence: TGTGCCAGCAGTTACTCAAGCGGGGCTAGCACAGATACGCAGTATTTT.

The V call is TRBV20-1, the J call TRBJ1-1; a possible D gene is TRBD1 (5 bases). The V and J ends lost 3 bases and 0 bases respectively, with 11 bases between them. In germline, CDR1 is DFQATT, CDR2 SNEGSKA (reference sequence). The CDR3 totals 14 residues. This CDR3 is CSARGQIMNTEAFF. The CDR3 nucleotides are TGCAGTGCTAGGGGGCAGATTATGAACACTGAAGCTTTCTTT.

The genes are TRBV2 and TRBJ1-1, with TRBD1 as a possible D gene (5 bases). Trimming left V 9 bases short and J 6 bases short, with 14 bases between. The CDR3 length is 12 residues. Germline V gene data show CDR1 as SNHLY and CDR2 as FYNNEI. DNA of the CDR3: TGTGCCAGGGGGCGAAGAGGCGCTGAAGCTTTCTTT. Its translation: CARGRRGAEAFF.

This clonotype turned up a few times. Here the CDR3 DNA reads TGCAGCGTTGAAACAGGAAGGGATGGCTACACCTTC. Translated: CSVETGRDGYTF. V gene TRBV29-1 combines with J gene TRBJ1-2, with D possibly matching TRBD1 (5 bases). CDR1 and CDR2 (germline): SQVTM, ANQGSEA. Between the trimmed V and J ends, which lost 2 bases and 6 bases, there was a span of 10 bases. The CDR3 spans 12 residues.

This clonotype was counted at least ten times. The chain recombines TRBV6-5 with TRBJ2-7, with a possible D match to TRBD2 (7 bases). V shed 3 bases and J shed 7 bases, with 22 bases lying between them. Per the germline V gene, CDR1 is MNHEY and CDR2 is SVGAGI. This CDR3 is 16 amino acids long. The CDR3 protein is CASSYGDTSSGGEQYF. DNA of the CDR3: TGTGCCAGCAGTTATGGGGACACATCTTCGGGGGGAGAGCAGTACTTC.

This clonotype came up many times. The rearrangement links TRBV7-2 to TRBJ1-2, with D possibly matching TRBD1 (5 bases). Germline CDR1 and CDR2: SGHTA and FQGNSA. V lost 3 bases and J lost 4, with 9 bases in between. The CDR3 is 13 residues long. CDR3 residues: CASSLTGTYGYTF. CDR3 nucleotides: TGTGCCAGCAGCTTGACCGGGACCTATGGCTACACCTTC.

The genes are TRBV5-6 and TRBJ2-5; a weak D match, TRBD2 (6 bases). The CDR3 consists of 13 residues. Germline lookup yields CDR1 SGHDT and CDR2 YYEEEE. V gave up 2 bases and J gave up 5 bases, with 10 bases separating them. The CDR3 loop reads CASSFGSLETQYF. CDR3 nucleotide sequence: TGTGCCAGCAGCTTCGGGAGTTTGGAGACCCAGTACTTC. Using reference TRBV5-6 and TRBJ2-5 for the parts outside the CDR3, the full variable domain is DAGVTQSPTHLIKTRGQQVTLRCSPKSGHDTVSWYQQALGQGPQFIFQYYEEEERQRGNFPDRFSGHQFPNYSSELNVNALLLGDSALYLCASSFGSLETQYFGPGTRLLVL.

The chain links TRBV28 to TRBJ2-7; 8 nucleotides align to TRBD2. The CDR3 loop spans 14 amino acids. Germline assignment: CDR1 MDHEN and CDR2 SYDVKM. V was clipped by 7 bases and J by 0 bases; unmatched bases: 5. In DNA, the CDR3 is TGTGCCAGCAAGGGTAGCGGGGACTCCTACGAGCAGTACTTC. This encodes CASKGSGDSYEQYF.

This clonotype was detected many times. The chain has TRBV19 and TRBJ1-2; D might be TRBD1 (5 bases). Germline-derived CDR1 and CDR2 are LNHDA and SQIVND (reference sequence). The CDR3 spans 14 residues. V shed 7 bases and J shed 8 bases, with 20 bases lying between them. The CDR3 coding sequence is TGTGCCAGTAATTCCGGGACCGACGGCGGAGGCTACACCTTC. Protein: CASNSGTDGGGYTF.

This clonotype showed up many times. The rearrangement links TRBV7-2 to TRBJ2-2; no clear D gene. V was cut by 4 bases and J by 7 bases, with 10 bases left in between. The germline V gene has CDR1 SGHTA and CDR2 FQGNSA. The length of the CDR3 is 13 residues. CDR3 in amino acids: CASSSRPDGELFF. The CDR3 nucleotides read TGTGCCAGCAGCTCCCGGCCGGACGGGGAGCTGTTTTTT.

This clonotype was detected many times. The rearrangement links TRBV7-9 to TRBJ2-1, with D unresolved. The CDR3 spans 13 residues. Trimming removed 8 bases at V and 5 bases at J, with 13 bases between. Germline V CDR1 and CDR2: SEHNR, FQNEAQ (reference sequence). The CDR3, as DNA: TGTGCCAGCTCCTGGTCCGGAGACAATGAGCAGTTCTTC. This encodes CASSWSGDNEQFF.